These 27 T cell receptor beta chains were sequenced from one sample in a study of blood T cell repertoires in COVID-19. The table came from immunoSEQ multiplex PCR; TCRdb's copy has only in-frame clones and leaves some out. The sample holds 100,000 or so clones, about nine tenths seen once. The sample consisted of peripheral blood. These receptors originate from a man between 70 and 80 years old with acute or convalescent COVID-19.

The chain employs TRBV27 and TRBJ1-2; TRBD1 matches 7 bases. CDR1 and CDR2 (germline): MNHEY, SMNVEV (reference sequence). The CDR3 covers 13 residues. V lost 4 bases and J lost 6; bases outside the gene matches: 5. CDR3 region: CASSYDREDGYTF. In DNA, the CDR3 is TGTGCCAGCAGTTACGACAGGGAGGATGGCTACACCTTC.

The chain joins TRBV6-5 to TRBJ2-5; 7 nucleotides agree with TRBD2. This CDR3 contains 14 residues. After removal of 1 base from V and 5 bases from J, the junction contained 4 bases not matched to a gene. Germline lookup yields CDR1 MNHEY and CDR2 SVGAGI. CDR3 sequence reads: CASSYFGLGETQYF. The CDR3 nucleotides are TGTGCCAGCAGTTACTTCGGACTAGGGGAGACCCAGTACTTC.

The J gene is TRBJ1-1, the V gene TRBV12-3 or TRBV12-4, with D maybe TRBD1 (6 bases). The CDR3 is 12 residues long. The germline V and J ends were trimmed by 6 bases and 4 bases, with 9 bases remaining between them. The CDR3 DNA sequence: TGTGCCAGCAGCACAGGGTTCACTGAAGCTTTCTTT. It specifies CASSTGFTEAFF.

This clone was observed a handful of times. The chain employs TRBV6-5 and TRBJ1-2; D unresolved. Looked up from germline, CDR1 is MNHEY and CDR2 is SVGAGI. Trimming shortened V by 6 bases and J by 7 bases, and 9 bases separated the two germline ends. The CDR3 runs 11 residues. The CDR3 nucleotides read TGTGCCAGCAGCAAAACGGTTGGCTACACCTTC. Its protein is CASSKTVGYTF.

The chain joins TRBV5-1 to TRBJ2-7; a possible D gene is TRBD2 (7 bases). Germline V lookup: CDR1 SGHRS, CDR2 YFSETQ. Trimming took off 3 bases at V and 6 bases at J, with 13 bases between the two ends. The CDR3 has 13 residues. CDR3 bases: TGCGCCAGCAGCTCAGCGGGGACACCCGAGCAGTACTTC. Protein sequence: CASSSAGTPEQYF.

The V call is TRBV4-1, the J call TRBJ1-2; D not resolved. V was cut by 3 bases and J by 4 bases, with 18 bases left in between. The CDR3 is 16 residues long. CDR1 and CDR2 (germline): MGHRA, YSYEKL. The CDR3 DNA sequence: TGCGCCAGCAGCCATCCGTCCGCTCTACGTTCCTATGGCTACACCTTC. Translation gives CASSHPSALRSYGYTF.

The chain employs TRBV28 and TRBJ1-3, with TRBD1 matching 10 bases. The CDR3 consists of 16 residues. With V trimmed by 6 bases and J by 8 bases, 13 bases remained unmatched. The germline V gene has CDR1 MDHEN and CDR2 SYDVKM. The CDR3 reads CASSHHGTGAIDTIYF. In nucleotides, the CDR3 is TGTGCCAGCAGCCATCACGGGACAGGGGCCATTGACACCATATATTTT.

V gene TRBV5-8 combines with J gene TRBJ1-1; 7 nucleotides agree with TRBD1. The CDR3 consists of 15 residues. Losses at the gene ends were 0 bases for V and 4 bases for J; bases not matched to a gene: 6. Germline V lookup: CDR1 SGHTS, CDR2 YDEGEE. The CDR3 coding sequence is TGTGCCAGCAGCTTGGGGGTACAGGGGACCACTGAAGCTTTCTTT. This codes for CASSLGVQGTTEAFF.

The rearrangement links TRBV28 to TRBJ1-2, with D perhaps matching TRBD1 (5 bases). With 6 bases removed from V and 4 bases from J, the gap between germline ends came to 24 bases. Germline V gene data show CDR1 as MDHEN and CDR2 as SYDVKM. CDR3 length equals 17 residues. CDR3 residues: CASRPSRGLQDGYGYTF. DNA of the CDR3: TGTGCCAGCAGACCAAGCCGGGGACTACAAGATGGCTATGGCTACACCTTC.

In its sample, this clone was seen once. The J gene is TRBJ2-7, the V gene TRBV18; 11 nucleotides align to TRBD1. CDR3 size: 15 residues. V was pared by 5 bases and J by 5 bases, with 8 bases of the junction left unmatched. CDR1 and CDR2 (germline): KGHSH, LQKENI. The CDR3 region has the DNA TGTGCCAGCTCAGCTGGACAGGGGGCAACCAACGAGCAGTACTTC. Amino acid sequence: CASSAGQGATNEQYF.

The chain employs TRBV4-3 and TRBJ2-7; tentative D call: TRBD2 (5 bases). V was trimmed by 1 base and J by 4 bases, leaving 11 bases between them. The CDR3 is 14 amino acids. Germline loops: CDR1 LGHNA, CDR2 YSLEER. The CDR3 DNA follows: TGCGCCAGCAGCCAAGCCCGGACTGGGTACGAGCAGTACTTC. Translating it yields CASSQARTGYEQYF.

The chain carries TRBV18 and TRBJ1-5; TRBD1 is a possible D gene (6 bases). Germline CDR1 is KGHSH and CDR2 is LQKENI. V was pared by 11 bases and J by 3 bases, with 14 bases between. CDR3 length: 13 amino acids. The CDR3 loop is CAGFQGLNQPQHF. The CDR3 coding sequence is TGTGCCGGCTTTCAGGGGCTCAATCAGCCCCAGCATTTT. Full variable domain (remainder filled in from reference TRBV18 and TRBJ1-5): NAGVMQNPRHLVRRRGQEARLRCSPMKGHSHVYWYRQLPEEGLKFMVYLQKENIIDESGMPKERFSAEFPKEGPSILRIQQVVRGDSAAYFCAGFQGLNQPQHFGDGTRLSIL.

The CDR3 loop is CASSDQGNQPQHF. The CDR3 DNA is TGCGCCAGCAGTGATCAGGGCAATCAGCCCCAGCATTTT. The chain combines TRBV10-2 with TRBJ1-5; D remains ambiguous. The CDR3 has 13 amino acids. V lost 3 bases and J lost 2, with 5 bases in between. The germline V gene encodes CDR1 WSHSY and CDR2 SAAADI.

The CDR3 region is CASSGPGQGIAGANVLTF. Written as DNA, the CDR3 is TGTGCCAGCAGCGGTCCGGGACAGGGGATAGCTGGGGCCAACGTCCTGACTTTC. This rearrangement joins TRBV9 to TRBJ2-6; 10 nucleotides match TRBD1. V trimming: 3 bases; J trimming: 2 bases; junction bases outside the gene matches: 8. Germline lookup yields CDR1 SGDLS and CDR2 YYNGEE. The CDR3 is 18 residues long.

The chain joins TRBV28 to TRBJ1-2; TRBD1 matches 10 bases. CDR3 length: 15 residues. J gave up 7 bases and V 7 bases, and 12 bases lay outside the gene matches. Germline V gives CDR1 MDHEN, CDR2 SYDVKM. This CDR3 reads CASNARTGGIRGYTF. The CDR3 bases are TGTGCCAGCAATGCACGGACAGGGGGGATTCGTGGCTACACCTTC.

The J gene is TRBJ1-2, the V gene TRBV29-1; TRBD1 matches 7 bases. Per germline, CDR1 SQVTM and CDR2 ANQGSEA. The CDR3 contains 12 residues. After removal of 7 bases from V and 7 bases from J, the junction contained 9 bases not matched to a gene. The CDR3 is CSAHTGVGGYTF. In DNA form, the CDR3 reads TGCAGCGCCCACACAGGGGTGGGTGGCTACACCTTC. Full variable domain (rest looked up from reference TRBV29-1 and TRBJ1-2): SAVISQKPSRDICQRGTSLTIQCQVDSQVTMMFWYRQQPGQSLTLIATANQGSEATYESGFVIDKFPISRPNLTFSTLTVSNMSPEDSSIYLCSAHTGVGGYTFGSGTRLTVV.

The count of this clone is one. The CDR3 spells CASSLGTGDYGYTF. CDR3 DNA sequence: TGTGCCAGCAGCTTAGGGACAGGGGACTATGGCTACACCTTC. The V gene is TRBV11-2, the J gene TRBJ1-2, with 9 bases that match TRBD1. V was clipped by 1 base and J by 3 bases; unmatched bases: 0. CDR1 SGHAT and CDR2 FQNNGV come from the germline V gene. This CDR3 spans 14 amino acids.

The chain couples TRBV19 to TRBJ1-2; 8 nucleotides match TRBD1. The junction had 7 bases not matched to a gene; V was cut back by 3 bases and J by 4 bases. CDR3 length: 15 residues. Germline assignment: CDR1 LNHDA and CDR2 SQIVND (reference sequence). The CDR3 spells CASSMTGATGYGYTF. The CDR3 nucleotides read TGTGCCAGTAGTATGACAGGGGCGACGGGCTATGGCTACACCTTC. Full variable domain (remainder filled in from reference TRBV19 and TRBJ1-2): DGGITQSPKYLFRKEGQNVTLSCEQNLNHDAMYWYRQDPGQGLRLIYYSQIVNDFQKGDIAEGYSVSREKKESFPLTVTSAQKNPTAFYLCASSMTGATGYGYTFGSGTRLTVV.

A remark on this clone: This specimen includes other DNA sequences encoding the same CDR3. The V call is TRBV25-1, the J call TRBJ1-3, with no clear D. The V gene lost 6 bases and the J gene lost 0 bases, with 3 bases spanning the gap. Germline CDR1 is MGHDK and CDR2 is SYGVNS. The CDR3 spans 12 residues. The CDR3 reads CASRSSGNTIYF. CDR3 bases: TGTGCCAGCAGGAGCTCTGGAAACACCATATATTTT.

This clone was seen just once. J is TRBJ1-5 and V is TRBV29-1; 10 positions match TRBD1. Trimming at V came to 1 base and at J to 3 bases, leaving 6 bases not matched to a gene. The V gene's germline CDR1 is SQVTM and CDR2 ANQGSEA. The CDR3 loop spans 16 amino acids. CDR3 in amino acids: CSVEASGTGVNQPQHF. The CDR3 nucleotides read TGCAGCGTTGAAGCGTCAGGGACAGGGGTCAATCAGCCCCAGCATTTT.

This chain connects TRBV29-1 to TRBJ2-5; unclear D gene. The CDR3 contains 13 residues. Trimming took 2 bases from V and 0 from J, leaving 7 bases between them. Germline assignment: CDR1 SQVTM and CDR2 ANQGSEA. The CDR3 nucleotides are TGCAGCGTTGAAAGCGAGTACCAAGAGACCCAGTACTTC. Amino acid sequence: CSVESEYQETQYF.

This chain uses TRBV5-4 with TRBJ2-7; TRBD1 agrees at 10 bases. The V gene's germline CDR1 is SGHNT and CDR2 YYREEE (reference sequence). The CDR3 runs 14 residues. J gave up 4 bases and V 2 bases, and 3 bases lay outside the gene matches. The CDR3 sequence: CASSFGQGVYEQYF. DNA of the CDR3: TGTGCCAGCAGCTTTGGACAGGGGGTGTACGAGCAGTACTTC.

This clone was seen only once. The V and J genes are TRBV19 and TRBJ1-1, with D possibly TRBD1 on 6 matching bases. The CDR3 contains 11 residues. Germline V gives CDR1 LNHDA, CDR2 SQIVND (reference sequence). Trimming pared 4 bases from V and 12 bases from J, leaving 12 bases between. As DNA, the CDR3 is TGTGCCAGTAGTACCAACAGGGCCCCTTTCTTT. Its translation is CASSTNRAPFF.

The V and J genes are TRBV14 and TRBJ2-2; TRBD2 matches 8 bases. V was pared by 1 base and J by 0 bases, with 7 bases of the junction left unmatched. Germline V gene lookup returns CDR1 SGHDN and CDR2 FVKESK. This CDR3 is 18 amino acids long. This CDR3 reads CASSQGVGSGANTGELFF. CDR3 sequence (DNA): TGTGCCAGCAGCCAAGGGGTCGGTAGCGGGGCGAACACCGGGGAGCTGTTTTTT.

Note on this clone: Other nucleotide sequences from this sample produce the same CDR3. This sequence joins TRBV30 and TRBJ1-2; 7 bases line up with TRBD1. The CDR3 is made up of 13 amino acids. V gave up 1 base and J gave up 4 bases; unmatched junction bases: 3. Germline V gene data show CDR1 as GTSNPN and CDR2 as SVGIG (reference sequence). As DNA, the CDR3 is TGTGCCTGGAGTGCAGGGGGAAGCTATGGCTACACCTTC. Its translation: CAWSAGGSYGYTF.

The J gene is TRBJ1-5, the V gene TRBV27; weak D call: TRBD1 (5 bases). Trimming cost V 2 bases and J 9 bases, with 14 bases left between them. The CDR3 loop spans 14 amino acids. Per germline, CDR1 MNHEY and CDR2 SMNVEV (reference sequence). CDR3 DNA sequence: TGTGCCAGCAGTTTAGGTACAGGTCATCGGCCCCAGCATTTT. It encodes CASSLGTGHRPQHF.

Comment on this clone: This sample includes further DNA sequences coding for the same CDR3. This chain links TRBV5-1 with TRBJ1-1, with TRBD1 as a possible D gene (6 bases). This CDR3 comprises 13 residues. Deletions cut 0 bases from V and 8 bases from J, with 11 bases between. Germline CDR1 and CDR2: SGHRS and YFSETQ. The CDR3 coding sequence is TGCGCCAGCAGCTTGGTGCCCGGGACAGAAGCTTTCTTT. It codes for CASSLVPGTEAFF.